Following are 5 T cell receptor beta chains from one sample sequenced in a study of control samples from healthy donors and cancer patients. Generated by immunoSEQ multiplex PCR, the TCRdb table keeps only in-frame clones and is missing some. This sample has 110,000 or so clones; around 89% occur once, and the top ten carry approximately 16%. The sample taken for sequencing was blood. The receptors here all came from a woman aged 50 to 65 in good health.

The chain carries TRBV4-3 and TRBJ2-1; TRBD2 agrees at 9 bases. V dropped 4 bases and J dropped 10; count of bases not matched to a gene: 8. Germline CDR1 reads LGHNA; CDR2 reads YSLEER. The CDR3 has 14 residues. CDR3 loop: CASSPGRSGREQFF. CDR3 nucleotide sequence: TGCGCCAGCAGCCCGGGGAGGAGCGGGAGGGAGCAGTTCTTC.

The chain recombines TRBV5-4 with TRBJ2-4, with D uncertain. The CDR3 runs 12 residues. Between the trimmed V and J ends, which lost 2 bases and 7 bases, there was a span of 7 bases. Germline CDR1 is SGHNT and CDR2 is YYREEE (reference sequence). Here the CDR3 reads CASSFGGNIQYF. The DNA for the CDR3 is TGTGCCAGCAGCTTCGGTGGGAACATTCAGTACTTC.

This chain joins TRBV9 and TRBJ1-1; no definite D call. Trimming took off 0 bases at V and 7 bases at J, with 19 bases between the two ends. The germline V gene encodes CDR1 SGDLS and CDR2 YYNGEE. The CDR3 sequence is 16 residues long. CDR3 in amino acids: CASSVVPYGGPVEAFF. The CDR3 bases are TGTGCCAGCAGCGTAGTGCCCTACGGAGGGCCCGTTGAAGCTTTCTTT.

The chain uses TRBV5-1 and TRBJ2-3; no clear D. The germline V gene has CDR1 SGHRS and CDR2 YFSETQ. V dropped 1 base and J dropped 6 bases, with 12 bases sitting between them. The CDR3 loop spans 14 amino acids. The CDR3, as DNA: TGCGCCAGCAGCTTGAATGCAGCAACCGATACGCAGTATTTT. Translated, it gives CASSLNAATDTQYF.

The gene calls are TRBV7-3 and TRBJ1-1, with a tentative D call TRBD1 (6 bases). The CDR3 runs to 15 residues. Between the trimmed V and J ends, which lost 1 base and 4 bases, there was a span of 13 bases. Germline CDR1 SGHTA, CDR2 FQGTGA. The CDR3 region is CASSLMGRGLTEAFF. CDR3 nucleotides: TGTGCCAGCAGCTTAATGGGCAGGGGTCTCACTGAAGCTTTCTTT.